This TCR beta chain emerged from a study of blood T cell repertoires in COVID-19. Overall study: The United States, Italy and Spain supplied acute and convalescent COVID-19 samples. PBMCs, B-cell-depleted T cells, or T cells provided the cDNA or gDNA that made up the material.

As handled by the study authors: The authors estimated nucleated cell counts from reference gene primer amplification. Data came from immunoSEQ multiplex PCR; TCRdb stores just in-frame clones and leaves some out. V and J calls and clone size are as listed in that table; D and trimming were resolved from the DNA. The sample shows about 8,300 clones, 88% of them seen only once. This CDR3 has 12 residues. The germline CDR1 and CDR2 sequences are MDHEN and SYDVKM. V lost 6 bases to trimming and J lost 3 bases; unmatched junction nucleotides: 1. The sample comprised peripheral blood. The chain carries TRBV28 and TRBJ2-7, with 8 bases identical to TRBD1. This receptor was identified in a human donor in a cohort sampled during active COVID-19. CDR3 DNA: TGTGCCAGCAGAACAGGGGGCTACGAGCAGTACTTC. As protein: CASRTGGYEQYF.